The next 5 T cell receptor beta chains were all read from a single sample in a study of T cell responses to AZD1222 COVID-19 vaccine. Data came from immunoSEQ multiplex PCR; TCRdb stores just in-frame clones and leaves some out. Here the sample spans roughly 99,000 clones, around 91% being singletons. The source material was peripheral blood, sampled on day 0 of AZD1222 vaccination. The receptor source for this set is an adult in good health.

The chain couples TRBV11-2 to TRBJ2-2; a possible D gene is TRBD1 (6 bases). Trimming removed 1 base from V and 2 bases from J, with 14 bases in between. Per germline, CDR1 SGHAT and CDR2 FQNNGV. The CDR3 loop spans 17 amino acids. In DNA form, the CDR3 reads TGTGCCAGCAGCTTAGTCAGACAGGCGACTAACACCGGGGAGCTGTTTTTT. It is translated as CASSLVRQATNTGELFF.

The count of this clone is one. The CDR3 DNA reads TGTGCCAGCAGCCCCGGGACAGCATCTGGCTACACCTTC. This gives the protein CASSPGTASGYTF. This sequence joins TRBV3-1 (or the pseudogene TRBV3-2) and TRBJ1-2, with 7 positions matching TRBD1. The V segment lost 4 bases and the J segment 7 bases; nucleotides outside the gene matches: 6. The CDR3 runs to 13 residues. CDR1 is LGHDT and CDR2 is YNNKEL in the germline V gene (reference sequence).

The chain uses TRBV4-2 and TRBJ2-4; 13 bases agree with TRBD2. Germline V gene lookup returns CDR1 LGHNA and CDR2 YNFKEQ. The CDR3 runs to 14 residues. V lost 6 bases to trimming and J lost 8 bases; unmatched junction nucleotides: 4. The CDR3 reads CASRLAGGRDIQYF. In DNA form, the CDR3 reads TGTGCCAGCAGACTAGCGGGGGGGCGGGACATTCAGTACTTC.

This clone was picked up one time. The chain uses TRBV10-3 and TRBJ2-7; perhaps TRBD1 as D (6 bases). Trimming shortened V by 8 bases and J by 2 bases, and 13 bases separated the two germline ends. The germline V gene has CDR1 ENHRY and CDR2 SYGVKD. This CDR3 spans 13 amino acids. CDR3 amino acids: CAISTGVTYEQYF. CDR3 sequence (DNA): TGTGCCATCTCGACAGGCGTCACCTACGAGCAGTACTTC.

The V call is TRBV7-2, the J call TRBJ1-2, with D maybe TRBD1 (6 bases). Germline loops: CDR1 SGHTA, CDR2 FQGNSA. Trimming left V 7 bases short and J 5 bases short, with 14 bases between. The length of the CDR3 is 13 residues. For the CDR3, the DNA is TGTGCCAGCACTAAGGGGGGGAGATATGGCTACACCTTC. Translation: CASTKGGRYGYTF. Filled out from reference TRBV7-2 and TRBJ1-2, the complete variable domain reads GAGVSQSPSNKVTEKGKDVELRCDPISGHTALYWYRQSLGQGLEFLIYFQGNSAPDKSGLPSDRFSAERTGGSVSTLTIQRTQQEDSAVYLCASTKGGRYGYTFGSGTRLTVV.